The 19 T cell receptor beta chains listed next were all sequenced from one sample in a study of T cell repertoires in cytomegalovirus infection. One entry per CDR3 protein, called by TCRdb with MiXCR from the reads. The table records about 280,000 distinct CDR3 sequences, roughly 21% of them present only once. These receptors have no known antigen. The source material was cultured PBMCs, sampled from culture after CMV antigen stimulation. The receptors come from a human donor in good health (CMV status not recorded). Some clones in this sample may be carry-over from other donors' samples.

The genes are TRBV6-1 and TRBJ1-1; D is ambiguous. The CDR3 sequence is 16 residues long. The V gene lost 5 bases and the J gene lost 1 base, with 17 bases spanning the gap. The germline CDR1 and CDR2 sequences are MNHNS and SASEGT. The CDR3 DNA reads as TGTGCCAGCAGTTACCTGGGTCTTCAGAAGAACACTGAAGCTTTCTTT. Encoded protein: CASSYLGLQKNTEAFF.

This clonotype was counted at least ten times. CDR3 protein: CASSDYRGYYGYTF. CDR3 coding DNA: TGTGCCAGCAGTGATTACAGGGGGTACTATGGCTACACCTTC. The J gene is TRBJ1-2, the V gene TRBV28; 8 positions match TRBD1. CDR1 and CDR2 from the germline V gene are MDHEN and SYDVKM. The CDR3 is made up of 14 amino acids. The J segment lost 3 bases and the V segment lost 5 bases, leaving 5 bases of the junction unmatched.

This clonotype was observed many times. This rearrangement joins TRBV7-2 to TRBJ2-3; unclear D gene. Germline V lookup: CDR1 SGHTA, CDR2 FQGNSA. This CDR3 has 12 residues. Between the trimmed V and J ends, which lost 3 bases and 5 bases, there was a span of 6 bases. CDR3 sequence reads: CASSFKGDTQYF. The CDR3 nucleotides are TGTGCCAGCAGCTTTAAAGGAGATACGCAGTATTTT.

V is TRBV20-1 and J is TRBJ1-5; no clear D. Looked up from germline, CDR1 is DFQATT and CDR2 is SNEGSKA (reference sequence). This CDR3 spans 16 amino acids. The V end was cut by 3 bases, the J end by 3 bases, with 18 bases between. The CDR3 region has the DNA TGCAGTGCTAGCGAAGGCAGAGGGTTTGCCAATCAGCCCCAGCATTTT. Translation: CSASEGRGFANQPQHF.

This clonotype has more than one count but fewer than ten. The rearrangement uses TRBV6-5 and TRBJ2-5; D not resolved. With 0 bases removed from V and 2 bases from J, the gap between germline ends came to 4 bases. The length of the CDR3 is 13 residues. Germline V gene sequence: CDR1 MNHEY, CDR2 SVGAGI. CDR3 residues: CASSYSDQETQYF. The CDR3 region has the DNA TGTGCCAGCAGTTACTCCGATCAAGAGACCCAGTACTTC.

The chain joins TRBV7-9 to TRBJ1-2, with TRBD1 matching 7 bases. CDR1 is SEHNR, CDR2 FQNEAQ, per germline (reference sequence). Trimming took 3 bases from V and 5 from J; bases not matched to a gene: 9. This CDR3 is 15 amino acids long. CDR3 nucleotides: TGTGCCAGCAGCTTGGGGGCCGGGACAGATTATGGCTACACCTTC. It yields the protein CASSLGAGTDYGYTF.

V and J are TRBV12-3 or TRBV12-4 and TRBJ1-2; D ambiguous. This CDR3 spans 13 amino acids. V lost 3 bases, J lost 2 bases, and 7 bases lay in between. CDR3 sequence reads: CASSFRGNYGYTF. As DNA, the CDR3 is TGTGCCAGCAGTTTTAGAGGGAACTATGGCTACACCTTC.

This clonotype was seen a few times. The chain is built from TRBV7-9 and TRBJ1-1; weak D call: TRBD1 (5 bases). The CDR3 is 13 residues long. V was shortened by 5 bases and J by 3 bases, with 10 bases between the two germline ends. CDR1 and CDR2 (germline): SEHNR, FQNEAQ (reference sequence). Here the CDR3 DNA reads TGTGCCAGCAGCCCCGGACAATACACTGAAGCTTTCTTT. Encoded protein: CASSPGQYTEAFF.

This clonotype was found a few times. CDR3 loop: CASSKDTGTTEAFF. The DNA for the CDR3 is TGTGCCAGCAGTAAAGATACTGGAACGACTGAAGCTTTCTTT. The J gene is TRBJ1-1, the V gene TRBV6-1; D is undetermined. V was pared by 5 bases and J by 5 bases, with 15 bases between. The germline CDR1 and CDR2 sequences are MNHNS and SASEGT. The CDR3 runs 14 residues.

The chain uses TRBV9 and TRBJ1-2; 11 nucleotides match TRBD1. The germline V gene encodes CDR1 SGDLS and CDR2 YYNGEE. This CDR3 comprises 16 residues. Trimming at V came to 3 bases and at J to 1 base, leaving 5 bases not matched to a gene. Here the CDR3 DNA reads TGTGCCAGCAGCGAGGGACAGGGGGTTCTTAACTATGGCTACACCTTC. Amino acids: CASSEGQGVLNYGYTF.

The chain combines TRBV9 with TRBJ1-3; TRBD1 matches 7 bases. This CDR3 is 15 amino acids long. The V and J ends lost 2 bases and 0 bases, in that order; junction bases with no gene match: 2. CDR1 is SGDLS, CDR2 YYNGEE, per germline. CDR3 amino acids: CASSVGTDSGNTIYF. The DNA of the CDR3 is TGTGCCAGCAGCGTCGGGACAGACTCTGGAAACACCATATATTTT.

This chain connects TRBV14 to TRBJ2-1; 11 bases align to TRBD1. V shed 5 bases and J 4 bases; nucleotides not matched to a gene: 7. Germline V gene lookup returns CDR1 SGHDN and CDR2 FVKESK. The CDR3 is 16 amino acids. CDR3 sequence (DNA): TGTGCCAGCAGCTTTACCGGGACAGGGGGTTACAATGAGCAGTTCTTC. This encodes CASSFTGTGGYNEQFF.

This chain links TRBV7-9 with TRBJ2-4, with TRBD2 matching over 7 bases. The CDR3 spans 13 residues. The V and J ends lost 8 bases and 8 bases, in that order; junction bases with no gene match: 9. Germline CDR1 and CDR2: SEHNR and FQNEAQ (reference sequence). This CDR3 reads CASGGGPLDIQYF. CDR3 DNA: TGTGCCAGCGGCGGGGGACCCCTGGACATTCAGTACTTC. Variable domain in full (rest from reference TRBV7-9 and TRBJ2-4): DTGVSQNPRHKITKRGQNVTFRCDPISEHNRLYWYRQTLGQGPEFLTYFQNEAQLEKSRLLSDRFSAERPKGSFSTLEIQRTEQGDSAMYLCASGGGPLDIQYFGAGTRLSVL.

J is TRBJ2-5 and V is TRBV6-6, with D unclear. The ends were cut back, 6 bases at V and 6 bases at J, with 14 bases in the middle. The germline gives CDR1 MNHNY, CDR2 SVGAGI (reference sequence). The CDR3 has 13 amino acids. The CDR3 DNA sequence: TGTGCCAGCAGGGGGAAGGACCTTCAGACCCAGTACTTC. Translating gives CASRGKDLQTQYF.

The rearrangement uses TRBV30 and TRBJ2-2; the D gene is possibly TRBD2 (6 bases). V dropped 2 bases and J dropped 4 bases, with 11 bases sitting between them. Germline V gene sequence: CDR1 GTSNPN, CDR2 SVGIG (reference sequence). The CDR3 runs 14 residues. The CDR3 protein is CAWSTVSGTGELFF. Here the CDR3 DNA reads TGTGCCTGGAGTACCGTTAGCGGCACCGGGGAGCTGTTTTTT. Using reference TRBV30 and TRBJ2-2 for the parts outside the CDR3, the full variable domain is SQTIHQWPATLVQPVGSPLSLECTVEGTSNPNLYWYRQAAGRGLQLLFYSVGIGQISSEVPQNLSASRPQDRQFILSSKKLLLSDSGFYLCAWSTVSGTGELFFGEGSRLTVL.

This clonotype is termed medium-sized. The chain couples TRBV7-2 to TRBJ2-7, with 7 positions matching TRBD2. The CDR3 totals 14 residues. Germline V gene lookup returns CDR1 SGHTA and CDR2 FQGNSA. The junction had 3 bases not matched to a gene; V was cut back by 0 bases and J by 4 bases. The CDR3 DNA reads TGTGCCAGCAGCTTAGCGGGAGGGGATTACGAGCAGTACTTC. It is translated as CASSLAGGDYEQYF.

This clonotype was detected many times. The V call is TRBV7-9, the J call TRBJ2-7; TRBD2 matches at 8 bases. This CDR3 comprises 15 residues. Germline-derived CDR1 and CDR2 are SEHNR and FQNEAQ (reference sequence). J was trimmed by 0 bases and V by 5 bases; bases with no gene match: 6. The CDR3 reads CASSVQSGSSYEQYF. The CDR3 nucleotides are TGTGCCAGCAGCGTTCAAAGCGGGAGCTCCTACGAGCAGTACTTC.

This clonotype has ten or more counts. The chain joins TRBV28 to TRBJ1-5; D not certain. The CDR3 is 14 residues long. The V gene lost 2 bases and the J gene lost 4 bases, with 9 bases spanning the gap. CDR1 is MDHEN and CDR2 is SYDVKM in the germline V gene. The CDR3 DNA is TGTGCCAGCAGTTTAATTACAGATAATCAGCCCCAGCATTTT. Its protein is CASSLITDNQPQHF.

This clonotype showed up just a few times. The chain joins TRBV4-3 to TRBJ1-1; D gene uncertain. V lost 0 bases and J lost 9, with 11 bases in between. CDR1 and CDR2 (germline): LGHNA, YSLEER. The CDR3 is 13 residues long. Here the CDR3 DNA reads TGCGCCAGCAGCCAAGACCGAGGACCTAAAGCTTTCTTT. Translating it yields CASSQDRGPKAFF.